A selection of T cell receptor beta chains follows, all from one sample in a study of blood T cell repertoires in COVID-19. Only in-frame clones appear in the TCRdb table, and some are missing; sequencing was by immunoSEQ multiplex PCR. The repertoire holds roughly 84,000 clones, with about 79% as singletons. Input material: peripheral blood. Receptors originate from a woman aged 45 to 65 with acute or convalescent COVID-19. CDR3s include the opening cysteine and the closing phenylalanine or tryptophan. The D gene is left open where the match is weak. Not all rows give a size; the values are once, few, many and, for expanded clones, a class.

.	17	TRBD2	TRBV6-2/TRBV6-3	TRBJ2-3	TGTGCCAGCAGTAAATCTCTTGGACTAGCGGGGGGTAGTACGCAGTATTTT	CASSKSLGLAGGSTQYF
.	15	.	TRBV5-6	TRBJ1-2	TGTGCCAGCAGCGTATGGTCCCGGCGGAACTATGGCTACACCTTC	CASSVWSRRNYGYTF
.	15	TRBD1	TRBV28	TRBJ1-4	TGTGCCAGCAAAGGGGGGACAGGGGTTAATGAAAAACTGTTTTTT	CASKGGTGVNEKLFF
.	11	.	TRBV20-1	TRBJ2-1	TGCAGTGCTCAGATCGGGGGTGAGCAGTTCTTC	CSAQIGGEQFF
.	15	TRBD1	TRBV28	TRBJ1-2	TGTGCCAGCGGGACAGGGGGAAAAGGGAGCTATGGCTACACCTTC	CASGTGGKGSYGYTF
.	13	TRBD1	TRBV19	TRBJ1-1	TGTGCCAGTAGTGCGAGGGGGCTTACTGAAGCTTTCTTT	CASSARGLTEAFF
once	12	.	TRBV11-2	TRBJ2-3	TGTGCCAGCAGCTTAGATCTAGATACGCAGTATTTT	CASSLDLDTQYF
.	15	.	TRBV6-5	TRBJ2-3	TGTGCCAGCAGTTTCCTCGGGGGATTCGCAGATACGCAGTATTTT	CASSFLGGFADTQYF
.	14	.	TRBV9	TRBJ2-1	TGTGCCAGCAGCGTAGTGGGGGGGCCCAATGAGCAGTTCTTC	CASSVVGGPNEQFF
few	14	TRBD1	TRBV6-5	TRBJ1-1	TGTGCCAGCAGGTTGACAGGGCCAAACACTGAAGCTTTCTTT	CASRLTGPNTEAFF
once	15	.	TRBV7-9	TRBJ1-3	TGTGCCAGCAGCCCACGAACAGGGTCCGGAAACACCATATATTTT	CASSPRTGSGNTIYF
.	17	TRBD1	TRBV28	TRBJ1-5	TGTGCCAGCAGTCACACCGGGACAGGGGGCGCGAGGACGCCCCAGCATTTT	CASSHTGTGGARTPQHF
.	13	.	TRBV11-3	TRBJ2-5	TGTGCCAGCAGCTTTCAGGGGGAGGTGACCCAGTACTTC	CASSFQGEVTQYF
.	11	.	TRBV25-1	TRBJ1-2	TGTGCCAGCAGTGAGGGCGTTGGCTACACCTTC	CASSEGVGYTF
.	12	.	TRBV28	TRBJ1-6	TGTGCCAGCAGTCTCCCCCTATCACCCCTCCACTTT	CASSLPLSPLHF
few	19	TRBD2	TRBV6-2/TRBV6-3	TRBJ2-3	TGTGCCAGCAGTTCTCCTGGGACTAGCGGTTTATCGGTCACAGATACGCAGTATTTT	CASSSPGTSGLSVTDTQYF
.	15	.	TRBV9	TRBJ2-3	TGTGCCAGCAGCGTAGTACCACAGCACACAGATACGCAGTATTTT	CASSVVPQHTDTQYF
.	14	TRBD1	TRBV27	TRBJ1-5	TGTGCCAGCAGTTTCGGGACAGGGAATCAGCCCCAGCATTTT	CASSFGTGNQPQHF
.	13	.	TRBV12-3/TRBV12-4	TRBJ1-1	TGTGCCAGCAATCCCCGGGGGAACACTGAAGCTTTCTTT	CASNPRGNTEAFF
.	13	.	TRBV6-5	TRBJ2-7	TGTGCCAGTGGACACTTGAGCTCCTACGAGCAGTACTTC	CASGHLSSYEQYF
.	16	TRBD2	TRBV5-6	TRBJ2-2	TGTGCCAGCAGCTTGATACTAGCGGGGCCGACCGGGGAGCTGTTTTTT	CASSLILAGPTGELFF
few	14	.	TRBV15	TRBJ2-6	TGTGCCACCAGCCCGTCCTCTGGGGCCAACGTCCTGACTTTC	CATSPSSGANVLTF
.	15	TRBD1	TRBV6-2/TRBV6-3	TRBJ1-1	TGTGCCAGCAGTTACTCGGCAGGGGGCTACACTGAAGCTTTCTTT	CASSYSAGGYTEAFF
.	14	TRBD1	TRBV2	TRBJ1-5	TGTGCCAGCAGTACTGGGGGACAGAATCAGCCCCAGCATTTT	CASSTGGQNQPQHF